The source of this T cell receptor (beta chain) is a study of T-cell memory formation after mild COVID-19. For the study at large: Clusters of TCRs were largely donor specific.

Trimming left V 2 bases short and J 11 bases short, with 17 bases between. The CDR3 sequence is 14 residues long. Per the germline V gene, CDR1 is SGHVS and CDR2 is FNYEAQ. This clonotype was seen only a few times. Its antigen is unidentified. Barcoded TCR alpha and TCR beta cDNA libraries with UMIs came from 5'RACE using constant-segment primers. In TCRdb, the 5' RACE reads were re-called with MiXCR into one record per CDR3 protein. The profile shows 260,000 or so distinct CDR3 sequences, around 17% of them singletons. Overall study findings and caveats: The pre-infection memory compartment contained some responding clones, suggesting cross-reactive memory joined. Day 15 to 85 contracting clones showed balanced CD4/CD8; later expanders leaned CD4+.

The receptor was derived from a man aged 18 to 29 who had mild COVID-19 (a few samples of this study predate the infection). Cell type and time point are not known. The chain couples TRBV7-6 to TRBJ2-3, with D hard to call. Sequenced: PBMCs or a T cell subset sorted from them (not recorded which). The CDR3 loop reads CASSLFYSPHLQYF. In nucleotides, the CDR3 is TGTGCCAGCAGCTTATTTTACTCCCCTCATTTGCAGTATTTT.